This T cell receptor (beta chain) appears in the sequencing data of a study of spatial heterogeneity in lung cancer. The study tagged each TCR cDNA molecule with a unique molecular identifier. TCRdb reprocessed the 5' RACE reads with MiXCR, giving one entry per CDR3 protein. The sample shows 24,000 or so distinct CDR3 sequences, 3.3% of them seen only once. General study findings and limits: At tumor resection, ubiquitous expanded TCRs were detected in blood more often than later.

CDR3 length: 14 residues. Germline V CDR1 and CDR2: SGHDT, YYEEEE. With V trimmed by 6 bases and J by 8 bases, 9 bases remained unmatched. As for time point: sample taken at primary tumor resection. Without sorting, whole RNA was sequenced from tumor, nontumor lung or frozen PBMC. This clonotype was observed many times. Its antigen is not known. This TCR was sampled from a female donor with early-stage non-small cell lung cancer. The sequencing used PBMCs, collected at surgery. V is TRBV5-6 and J is TRBJ2-1; TRBD2 matches at 9 bases. In nucleotides, the CDR3 is TGTGCCAGCACTCATCCCGGGACTAGCTATGAGCAGTTCTTC. Translated: CASTHPGTSYEQFF.